This T cell receptor beta chain was captured in a study of blood T cells in healthy people across ages. The second PCR ran about 6 to 11 cycles with a sample-barcoded 5' primer and J-beta primers. One entry per CDR3 protein results from TCRdb running MiXCR on the 5' RACE reads. The data contain more than 1.4 million distinct CDR3 sequences, 42% of them singletons. The V segment lost 5 bases and the J segment 11 bases; nucleotides outside the gene matches: 20. The CDR3 is 16 residues long. Germline CDR1 and CDR2: SEHNR and FQNEAQ (reference sequence). The receptor was derived from a woman aged 18-30 years in good health. The J gene is TRBJ2-5, the V gene TRBV7-9; the match to TRBD1 covers 7 bases. Sequenced input: blood. Written as DNA, the CDR3 is TGTGCCAGCAGCCCCAGAGGGGGCCTACCCTACATTGAGCAGTACTTC. It specifies CASSPRGGLPYIEQYF.